This section outlines one T cell receptor beta chain sequence together with its context. Its antigen is still unknown. Nothing much larger sits one base from this clone, and base qualities are not available. This record belongs to a study of follicular helper T cells after annual influenza vaccination (dated by TCRdb to 2016 to 2017). Some background on the complete study: Blood was collected on days 0, 7 and 28 after each seasonal influenza vaccination. To study recall of cTfh clones, some subjects were followed across successive annual vaccinations spanning the 2013-2014, 2014-2015 and 2015-2016 seasons. One week after vaccination, a second recruited cohort of eleven to twelve subjects (Table S1) displayed a similar ICOS+CD38+ cTfh response. Multi-year samples were available for six subjects, with four spanning two vaccination seasons and two spanning three seasons. The 2015 samples were processed right after collection, while the 2013-2014 samples were cryopreserved. Study-wide findings and limitations: Day 7 ICOS+CD38+ clones were most often found later in ICOS-CD38- cTfh, suggesting that subset may serve as a memory reservoir. Successive annual vaccinations recalled a recurrent oligoclonal ICOS+CD38+ cTfh response that contained tetramer and AIM influenza-specific clonotypes. ICOS+CD38+ cTfh clonality correlated with the frequency of that population, and its change correlated with the change in circulating plasmablast frequency. When influenza clone enrichment was assessed, the possibility that the much larger non-cTfh compartments were undersampled could not be excluded. Only about 10-20% of analyzed cells yielded productive TCRB sequences, so sampling of rare clonotypes was not possible.

What the time point label conveys for this sample: 2014-2015 season, pre-vaccination. Adults were given seasonal inactivated influenza vaccine (Fluvarix), and sorted blood CD4 subsets were followed by TCRB sequencing before and after vaccination. Subjects were considered eligible if community-dwelling and if influenza vaccine had not been received in the prior 6 months. Reasons for exclusion included contraindications to influenza vaccine, substance abuse, HIV/AIDS, active malignancy, immunomodulatory medication, and active illness such as respiratory infection. Per time point, between about 40 and 110 mL of blood was sampled. Ficoll-Paque PLUS or SepMate separation was used to isolate PBMC. As a non-Tfh comparison subset, CXCR5- memory CD4 T cells were sorted. Before DNA was extracted, the cell subsets were sorted from PBMC using a BD FACS Aria. The library was obtained by the immunoSEQ multiplex PCR assay. Adaptive Biotechnologies carried out TCRB amplification, library preparation, sequencing and preliminary bioinformatics at Survey level resolution. The paper's processing steps were these. Clonality was calculated in R as 1 minus normalized Shannon entropy, and the Gini index was calculated with the R package ineq. Overlap score was the summed counts of shared sequences divided by total counts of all sequences in both compared samples. Fisher's exact test, with an assumed theoretical repertoire of 10^7 TCRB sequences, was used to assess the significance of shared clonotypes. TCRdb re-hosts the immuneACCESS table, in-frame sequences only. Its copies lack some clones; in the studies checked, an unresolved V gene accounts for under half of them, and the cause for the rest is not known. The DNA gave D and trimming, while V, J and clone size come from that table. This sample holds about 13,000 clones; 84% were observed only once. In total, the top ten clones hold around 0.27% of the sample.

The sample consisted of CXCR5- memory CD4+ T cells sorted from blood, taken on the day of influenza vaccination. Sample cell subset or site, as interpreted from the label and publication: CXCR5- memory CD4 T cells. This clonotype was obtained from an adult who received the influenza vaccine.

The DNA sequence is given as TGTGCCAGCAGCAACGCTATACGACTAGCGGGGGAGAACTCCCGAACCGGGGAGCTGTTTTTT. This yields the protein CASSNAIRLAGENSRTGELFF. The V and J segments used are TRBV21-1 and TRBJ2-2; the table assigns TRBD2, which was not confirmed against the DNA. TRBV21-1 is a known pseudogene. Its CDR3 holds 21 amino acids, cysteine through phenylalanine. This entry keeps only the CDR3 DNA: 63 bases, framed from base 1.